This TCR beta chain was captured in a study of blood T cell repertoires in COVID-19. The CDR3 has 15 amino acids. Trimming stripped 5 bases from V and 6 bases from J, with 14 bases between. CDR1 and CDR2 (germline): SEHNR, FQNEAQ (reference sequence). Produced via immunoSEQ multiplex PCR; TCRdb's table is partial and in-frame only. The sample consists of roughly 700,000 clones, 75% to 90% of them appearing once. The sequence came from a woman aged 18 to 35 with acute or convalescent COVID-19. Sequencing was carried out using peripheral blood. V usage is TRBV7-9 and J usage is TRBJ1-6; the D gene is possibly TRBD1 (5 bases). CDR3 nucleotide sequence: TGTGCCAGCAGCCCAGGCCAGGGAGGTAATTCACCCCTCCACTTT. This codes for CASSPGQGGNSPLHF.